This TCR beta chain was recovered during a study of radiotherapy plus CTLA-4 blockade in lung cancer. Each patient with chemo-refractory metastatic non-small-cell lung cancer was treated with focal radiation plus CTLA-4 blockade using ipilimumab. With 3 bases clipped from V and 9 bases from J, the junction kept 8 bases outside the gene matches. This CDR3 spans 15 amino acids. The germline V gene has CDR1 SGHVS and CDR2 FNYEAQ. Generated by immunoSEQ multiplex PCR, the TCRdb table keeps only in-frame clones and is missing some. Of 20,000 or so clones in the sample, more than 75% were seen once. The sample was peripheral blood, taken from a patient treated with radiotherapy plus ipilimumab. This chain links TRBV7-6 with TRBJ2-1; 10 positions match TRBD2. The origin of this receptor is a human donor with non-small cell lung cancer whose response to radiotherapy plus ipilimumab could not be evaluated. DNA of the CDR3: TGTGCCAGCAGCTTGTTAGCGGGGGGCGTGGGTGAGCAGTTCTTC. It is translated as CASSLLAGGVGEQFF.